This TCR beta chain was identified in a study of blood T cell repertoires in COVID-19 (dated by TCRdb to 2020 to 2022). Study-level background: Samples from collaborators originated in the United States, Italy and Spain and spanned both the acute and convalescent phases of COVID-19. Where available, HLA class I and class II types were taken from metadata supplied by the sample provider and were not determined by assay-based typing. Deeply sampled blood TCRbeta repertoires from subjects exposed to, actively infected with, or recovered from COVID-19 were included in the dataset. The material from the prospective study consisted of cDNA or gDNA derived from T cells, B-cell-depleted T cells, or PBMCs. The repertoires were made available in a free public database intended to serve as a resource for research on the immune response to SARS-CoV-2. A de-identified subject ID, COVID-19 status, age in years and sex were almost always included in the sample metadata. Samples came from the ongoing ImmuneRACE study (first 160 participants) plus 1,254 subjects from 6 global collaborators. Study-level results and caveats: The amount of clinical and demographic metadata varied by source and participant and was provided uncurated.

Enrolling through a virtual design, the prospective study's participants ranged in age from roughly 18 to 89 years and lived across 24 United States geographic areas. In the prospective study, participants were assigned to cohorts based on the clinical history participants reported in a screening survey and a study questionnaire. Mobile phlebotomists in the prospective study collected whole blood, serum and a nasopharyngeal or oropharyngeal swab from every participant. Additional blood draws and questionnaires over a 2-month period could optionally be provided by prospective study participants. Prospective study blood samples were shipped either frozen or at room temperature before DNA extraction. As for this clone: Its cognate antigen has yet to be identified. No base quality values were provided; no much bigger clone lies one nucleotide off.

Counted from cysteine to phenylalanine, this CDR3 has 15 amino acids. Only CDR3 DNA remains: 45 bases, in frame from the first base. TCRbeta CDR3 regions were amplified from genomic DNA by means of the immunoSEQ Assay, a bias-controlled multiplex PCR. In the paper's pipeline: The number of nucleated cells in each sample was estimated from the amplification of reference gene primers within the assay. Sequence reads were collapsed and filtered to measure the absolute abundance of every unique TCRbeta CDR3 rearrangement. For each sample, productive Simpson clonality was calculated as the square root of Simpson's diversity index across productive rearrangements. In TCRdb, the immuneACCESS table is reduced to in-frame sequences with V and J assigned. These tables do not hold every clone; where another copy was compared, an unresolved V gene accounts for under half, and the others remain unexplained. V and J calls and clone size are those listed in that table; D and trimming were worked out from the DNA. This sample is represented by 270,000 or so clones; roughly 88% of them were singletons. Approximately 2.4% of the sample belongs to the ten largest clones.

Material: PBMCs or T cells enriched from blood (not recorded which). This chain is built from TRBV21-1 and TRBJ2-5; TRBD2 was called by the table and not checked on the DNA. TRBV21-1 is termed a pseudogene. This receptor was identified in a woman aged 40 to 50 with acute COVID-19. The CDR3: CASSKGLAGGETQYF. The sequence in DNA is TGTGCCAGCAGCAAGGGACTAGCGGGAGGGGAGACCCAGTACTTC.